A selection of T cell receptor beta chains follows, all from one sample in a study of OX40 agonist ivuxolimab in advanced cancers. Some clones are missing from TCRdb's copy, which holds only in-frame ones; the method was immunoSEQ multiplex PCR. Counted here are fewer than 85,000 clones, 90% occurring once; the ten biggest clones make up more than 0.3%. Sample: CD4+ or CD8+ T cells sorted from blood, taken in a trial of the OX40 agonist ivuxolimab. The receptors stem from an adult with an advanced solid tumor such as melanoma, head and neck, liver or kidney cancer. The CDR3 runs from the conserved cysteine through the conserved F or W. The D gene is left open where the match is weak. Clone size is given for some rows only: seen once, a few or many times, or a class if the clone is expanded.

CDR3: CASGPEAFF
DNA: TGTGCTAGTGGCCCGGAAGCTTTCTTT
V: TRBV12-5
D: .
size: .
J: TRBJ1-1

CDR3: CASSLSPAGGTYNEQFF
DNA: TGCGCCAGCAGCTTGTCTCCTGCGGGAGGAACCTACAATGAGCAGTTCTTC
V: TRBV5-1
D: TRBD2
size: .
J: TRBJ2-1

CDR3: CSASVGLEQYF
DNA: TGCAGTGCTAGTGTGGGCCTAGAGCAGTACTTC
V: TRBV20-1
D: .
size: once
J: TRBJ2-7

CDR3: CASSPPTGGGDTEAFF
DNA: TGTGCCAGCAGCCCTCCGACAGGGGGCGGTGACACTGAAGCTTTCTTT
V: TRBV5-4
D: TRBD1
size: .
J: TRBJ1-1

CDR3: CASRSEGSGANVLTF
DNA: TGTGCCAGTAGGAGTGAAGGCTCTGGGGCCAACGTCCTGACTTTC
V: TRBV19
D: .
size: .
J: TRBJ2-6

CDR3: CASSPTGNEQFF
DNA: TGTGCCAGCAGCCCGACCGGCAATGAGCAGTTCTTC
V: TRBV7-2
D: .
size: once
J: TRBJ2-1

CDR3: CASGWGTGGTEAFF
DNA: TGCGCCAGCGGATGGGGCACAGGGGGCACTGAAGCTTTCTTT
V: TRBV5-1
D: TRBD1
size: .
J: TRBJ1-1

CDR3: CASSESRELLTSTDTQYF
DNA: TGCGCCAGCAGCGAAAGCCGGGAGCTCCTTACTAGCACAGATACGCAGTATTTT
V: TRBV5-1
D: .
size: once
J: TRBJ2-3

CDR3: CASSLAGGANTGELFF
DNA: TGCGCCAGCAGCTTGGCCGGGGGGGCGAACACCGGGGAGCTGTTTTTT
V: TRBV5-1
D: TRBD2
size: .
J: TRBJ2-2

CDR3: CASGQGAITKNIQYF
DNA: TGTGCCAGCGGACAGGGGGCGATTACCAAAAACATTCAGTACTTC
V: TRBV7-2
D: TRBD1
size: .
J: TRBJ2-4

CDR3: CATRTGTGEETQYF
DNA: TGTGCCACCCGAACCGGGACAGGCGAAGAGACCCAGTACTTC
V: TRBV10-3
D: TRBD1
size: .
J: TRBJ2-5

CDR3: CASSTSGADREQYF
DNA: TGCGCCAGCAGCACCTCGGGGGCAGACCGCGAGCAGTACTTC
V: TRBV5-1
D: .
size: .
J: TRBJ2-7

CDR3: CASTLGLIEHETQYF
DNA: TGTGCCAGCACCTTGGGGTTAATCGAGCACGAGACCCAGTACTTC
V: TRBV9
D: .
size: .
J: TRBJ2-5

CDR3: CASSRLGDRSYNEQFF
DNA: TGTGCCAGCTCTAGGTTGGGGGACCGGTCCTACAATGAGCAGTTCTTC
V: TRBV4-2
D: .
size: .
J: TRBJ2-1

CDR3: CATASLGNQPQHF
DNA: TGTGCCACCGCGAGCTTGGGGAATCAGCCCCAGCATTTT
V: TRBV28
D: .
size: .
J: TRBJ1-5

CDR3: CVTGAGSGANVLTF
DNA: TGTGTAACGGGGGCAGGGAGTGGGGCCAACGTCCTGACTTTC
V: TRBV28
D: .
size: .
J: TRBJ2-6

CDR3: CSVGLGEYTEAFF
DNA: TGCAGCGTTGGCCTCGGGGAATACACTGAAGCTTTCTTT
V: TRBV29-1
D: .
size: .
J: TRBJ1-1

CDR3: CASSEDLGAKLGYTF
DNA: TGTGCCAGCAGTGAAGACCTGGGGGCGAAGCTTGGCTACACCTTC
V: TRBV25-1
D: .
size: .
J: TRBJ1-2